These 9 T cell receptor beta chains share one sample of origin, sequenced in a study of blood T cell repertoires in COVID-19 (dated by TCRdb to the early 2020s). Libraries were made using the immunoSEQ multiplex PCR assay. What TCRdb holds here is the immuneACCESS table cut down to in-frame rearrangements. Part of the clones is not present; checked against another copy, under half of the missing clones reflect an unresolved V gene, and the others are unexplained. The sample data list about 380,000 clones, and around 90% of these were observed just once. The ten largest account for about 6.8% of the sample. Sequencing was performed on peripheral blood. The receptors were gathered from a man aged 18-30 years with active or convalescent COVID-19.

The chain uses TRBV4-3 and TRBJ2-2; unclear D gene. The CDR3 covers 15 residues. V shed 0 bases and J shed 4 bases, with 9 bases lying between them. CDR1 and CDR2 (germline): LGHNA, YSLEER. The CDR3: CASSQERWSTGELFF. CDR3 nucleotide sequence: TGCGCCAGCAGCCAAGAGAGATGGAGCACCGGGGAGCTGTTTTTT.

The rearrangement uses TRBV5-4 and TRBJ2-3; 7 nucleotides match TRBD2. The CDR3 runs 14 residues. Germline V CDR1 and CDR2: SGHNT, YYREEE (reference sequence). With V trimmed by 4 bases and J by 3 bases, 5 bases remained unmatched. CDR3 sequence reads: CASSATSVTDTQYF. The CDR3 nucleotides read TGTGCCAGCAGCGCCACTAGCGTTACAGATACGCAGTATTTT.

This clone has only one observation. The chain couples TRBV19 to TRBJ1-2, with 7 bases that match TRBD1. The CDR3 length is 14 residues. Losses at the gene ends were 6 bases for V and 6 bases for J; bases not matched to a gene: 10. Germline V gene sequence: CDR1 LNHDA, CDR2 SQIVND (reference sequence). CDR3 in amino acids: CASRGQKKLHGYTF. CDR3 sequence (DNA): TGTGCCAGTAGGGGACAGAAGAAGCTTCATGGCTACACCTTC.

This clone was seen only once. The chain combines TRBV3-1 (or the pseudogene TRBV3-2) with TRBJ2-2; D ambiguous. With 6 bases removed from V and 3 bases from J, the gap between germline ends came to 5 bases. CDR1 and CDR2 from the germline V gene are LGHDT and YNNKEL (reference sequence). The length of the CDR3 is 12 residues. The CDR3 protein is CASRYYTGELFF. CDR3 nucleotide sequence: TGTGCCAGCAGATATTACACCGGGGAGCTGTTTTTT.

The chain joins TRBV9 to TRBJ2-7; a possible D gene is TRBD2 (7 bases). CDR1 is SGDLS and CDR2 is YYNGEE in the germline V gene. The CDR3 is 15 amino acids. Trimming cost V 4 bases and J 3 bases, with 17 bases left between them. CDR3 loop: CASSRGGGGVYEQYF. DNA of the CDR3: TGTGCCAGCAGCCGAGGGGGAGGGGGTGTCTACGAGCAGTACTTC.

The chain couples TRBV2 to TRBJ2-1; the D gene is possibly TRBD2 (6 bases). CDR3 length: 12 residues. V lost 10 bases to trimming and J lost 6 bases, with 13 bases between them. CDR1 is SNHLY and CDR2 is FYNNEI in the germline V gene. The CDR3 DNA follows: TGTGCCACGCGGGACGGCGGCAATGAGCAGTTCTTC. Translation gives CATRDGGNEQFF.

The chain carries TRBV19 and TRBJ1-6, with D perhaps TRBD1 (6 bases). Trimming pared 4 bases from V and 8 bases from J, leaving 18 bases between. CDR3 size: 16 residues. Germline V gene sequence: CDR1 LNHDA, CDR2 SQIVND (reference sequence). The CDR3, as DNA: TGTGCCAGTAGTACCCCCCCCGGGGGGCGTGATTCACCCCTCCACTTT. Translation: CASSTPPGGRDSPLHF. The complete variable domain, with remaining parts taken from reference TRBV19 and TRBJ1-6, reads DGGITQSPKYLFRKEGQNVTLSCEQNLNHDAMYWYRQDPGQGLRLIYYSQIVNDFQKGDIAEGYSVSREKKESFPLTVTSAQKNPTAFYLCASSTPPGGRDSPLHFGNGTRLTVT.

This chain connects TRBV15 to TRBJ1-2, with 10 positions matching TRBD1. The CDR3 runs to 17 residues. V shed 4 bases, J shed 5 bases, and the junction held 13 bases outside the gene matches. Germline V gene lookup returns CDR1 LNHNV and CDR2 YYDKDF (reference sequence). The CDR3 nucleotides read TGTGCCACCAGCATCTCCCCCGGTAGACAGGGGGCGTATGGCTACACCTTC. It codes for CATSISPGRQGAYGYTF.

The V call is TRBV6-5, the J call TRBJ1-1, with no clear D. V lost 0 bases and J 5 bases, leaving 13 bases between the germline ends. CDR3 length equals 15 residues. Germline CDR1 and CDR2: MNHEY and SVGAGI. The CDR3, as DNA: TGTGCCAGCAGTTACTCGATGGTCGGTCGGACTGAAGCTTTCTTT. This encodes CASSYSMVGRTEAFF.